This entry features one T cell receptor (beta chain) sequence. The target of this receptor is not known. Nothing much larger sits one base from this clone, and base qualities are not available. These data come from a study of shared clonotypes between healthy human individuals (dated by TCRdb to about 2020). About the study as a whole: The cohort included three men and a couple of women between 18 and 49 years of age. To increase sequencing depth and limit assay-specific biases, TCR repertoire library preparation and sequencing were carried out by different laboratories using diverse techniques. Per donor, leukapheresis produced somewhere between about 0.8 and 9.5 billion PBMCs. To estimate repertoire size and how much clonotype sharing occurs between individuals, the study deeply sequenced the blood TCR repertoires of a handful of healthy adults. For each donor, CD4 naive and CD4 memory were each run on three plates, CD8 naive on two plates, and CD8 memory on one plate. Points the paper makes about the study in general: Clonotypes shared by all four sorted-subset donors showed higher generation probabilities than non-shared clonotypes. Because the study included only a small number of donors, the genetic and exposure-history diversity represented was limited. Incomplete sequencing was indicated by rarefaction of sorted-subset datasets, despite the large sequencing depth. Around 5% of naive CD4, 3.5% of naive CD8, 2% to 2.5% of memory CD4, and about 0.4% of memory CD8 clonotypes were shared across a few donors. Larger estimated clonotype richness was generally found for naive subsets than for memory subsets. Pairwise subsampling indicated that sequencing depth was expected to affect the degree of clonotype sharing among donors. Sampling was limited to blood, and TCR repertoires in tissue likely differ from TCR repertoires in blood.

The donors were healthy, HIV-negative adults with no recently reported acute infections or vaccinations. Every donor was a Caucasian adult residing in Nashville, Tennessee, USA. Magnetic negative selection was used to enrich CD4+ T cells, after which naive cells were positively selected on CD45RA and the negative fraction became the memory subset. Blood was collected by leukapheresis, and PBMCs were isolated by Ficoll-Histopaque density gradient centrifugation and then cryopreserved in liquid nitrogen vapor phase. Purity and quantity of every magnetically sorted T cell population were checked by analytical flow cytometry. From each sorted fraction, genomic DNA was isolated and quantified by UV absorbance on a Nanodrop 2000c. Using the deep immunoSEQ assay, TCR CDR3 regions were amplified from genomic DNA by multiplex PCR. Extracted genomic DNA from each cell subset was spread evenly across all wells of several immunoSEQ 96-well plates, with each plate serving as a replicate. Each replicate PCR for sorted subsets received around 200 ng genomic DNA, equal to about 29,000 T cell genomes. The purified libraries were quantified using a Qubit 3.0 fluorometer, sized with a Bioanalyzer 2100, and then quantified again using the KAPA Library Quantification kit. A separate single-read 150-cycle Illumina NextSeq 550 flow cell was used to sequence each immunoSEQ 96-well plate. The study's own analysis went as follows. Because the immunoSEQ output included only junctional sequences and no quality scores, the filtering could not be the same as the filtering used for full-length reads. To assign V/J genes and CDR3, sequences were annotated against IMGT germline references using PyIR, a Python wrapper for IgBLAST v1.9. Reads with weak V/J assignments (E-value above 1e-6), missing CDR3, stop codons, out-of-frame junctions, or ambiguous translated residues were removed. A V3J clonotype was defined by an identical inferred V gene, J gene, and CDR3 amino acid sequence. Percentage overlap between repertoires was computed as shared unique clonotypes divided by the size of the smaller repertoire. Repertoire richness was assessed with RTK rarefaction, the Chao1 estimator, and Recon v2.1 estimates of unobserved clonotypes. For all TCRbeta clonotypes obtained by the gDNA method from a few donors, generation probabilities were computed with OLGA. Drawn from immuneACCESS, this table holds only the in-frame rearrangements with V and J called that TCRdb kept. Clones are partly lost; checked studies trace under half to an unresolved V gene and leave the rest unexplained. V, J and clone size reflect that table, while D and trimming were determined from the DNA. The sample contains about 2.3 million clones, 85% to 95% of them found a single time. The ten biggest clones cover approximately 0.4% of the sample.

Specimen: naive CD4+ T cells from PBMCs. According to the study, the label for this sample's cell subset or site signals: CD45RA+ positively selected. This clonotype originated in a man aged 18 to 29 in good health. Some clones in this sample may be carry-over from other donors' samples.

The DNA is TGTGCCAGCAGTGTGACTAGCGGGAGAGATACGCAGTATTTT. It is translated as CASSVTSGRDTQYF. The chain uses TRBV7-2 and TRBJ2-3, and 12 bases in between align with TRBD2. From the cysteine up to the phenylalanine, the CDR3 has a length of 14 residues. The DNA shown is the 42-base CDR3, in frame from base 1. Sequences SGHTA (CDR1) and FQGNSA (CDR2) are obtained from the germline V gene. At the junction V is shortened by 6 bases and J by 5 bases; bases outside the gene matches: 3.